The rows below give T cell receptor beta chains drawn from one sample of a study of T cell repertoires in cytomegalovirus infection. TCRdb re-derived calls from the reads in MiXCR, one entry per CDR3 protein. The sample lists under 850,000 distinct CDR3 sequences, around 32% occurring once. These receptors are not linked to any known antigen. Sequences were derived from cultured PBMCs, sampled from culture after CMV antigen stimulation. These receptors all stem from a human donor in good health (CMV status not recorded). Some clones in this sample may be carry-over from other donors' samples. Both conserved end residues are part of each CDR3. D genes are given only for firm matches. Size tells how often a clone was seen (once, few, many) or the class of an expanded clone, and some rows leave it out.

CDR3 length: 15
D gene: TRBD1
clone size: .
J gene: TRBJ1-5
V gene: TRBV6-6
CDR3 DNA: TGTGCCAGCAGTTACCCTGGGACAGTCAATCAGCCCCAGCATTTT
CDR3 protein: CASSYPGTVNQPQHF

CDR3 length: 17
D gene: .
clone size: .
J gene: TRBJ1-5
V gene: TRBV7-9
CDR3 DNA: TGTGCCAGCAGCCCGGCGGGCAGGATACGTAACAATCAGCCCCAGCATTTT
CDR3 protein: CASSPAGRIRNNQPQHF

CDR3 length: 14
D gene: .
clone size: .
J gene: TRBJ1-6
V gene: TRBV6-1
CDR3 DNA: TGTGCCAGCAGGGCAGAATCTAATAATTCACCCCTCCACTTT
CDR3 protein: CASRAESNNSPLHF

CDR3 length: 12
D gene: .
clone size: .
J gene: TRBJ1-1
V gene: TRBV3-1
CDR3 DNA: TGTGCCAGCAGGGGATGGGTCACTGAAGCTTTCTTT
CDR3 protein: CASRGWVTEAFF

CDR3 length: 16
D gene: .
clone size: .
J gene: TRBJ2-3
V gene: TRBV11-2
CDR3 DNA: TGTGCCAGCAGACCCAGTTGGGCGGAATACACAGATACGCAGTATTTT
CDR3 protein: CASRPSWAEYTDTQYF

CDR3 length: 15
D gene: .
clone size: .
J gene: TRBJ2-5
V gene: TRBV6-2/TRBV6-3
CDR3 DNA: TGTGCCAGCAGCCCCTTTCCTCGAGGTAAAGAGACCCAGTACTTC
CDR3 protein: CASSPFPRGKETQYF

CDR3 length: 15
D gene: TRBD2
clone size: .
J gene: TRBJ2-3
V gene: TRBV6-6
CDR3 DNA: TGTGCCAGCAGTTACTCGTTTAGCGGGATGGATACGCAGTATTTT
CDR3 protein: CASSYSFSGMDTQYF

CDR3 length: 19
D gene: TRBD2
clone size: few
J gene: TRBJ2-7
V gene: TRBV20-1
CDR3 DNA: TGCAGTGCTAGAGCTCTACCGGGACTAGCGGAAATAAGCTCCTACGAGCAGTACTTC
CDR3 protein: CSARALPGLAEISSYEQYF

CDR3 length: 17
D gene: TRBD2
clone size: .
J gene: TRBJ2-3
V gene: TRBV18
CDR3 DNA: TGTGCCAGCTCACGGACTAGCGGGGGGTACTACACAGATACGCAGTATTTT
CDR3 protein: CASSRTSGGYYTDTQYF

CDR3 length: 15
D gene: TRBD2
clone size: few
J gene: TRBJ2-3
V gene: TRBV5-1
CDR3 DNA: TGCGCCAGCAGCCCGGGACTAGTTACGGGAGATACGCAGTATTTT
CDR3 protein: CASSPGLVTGDTQYF

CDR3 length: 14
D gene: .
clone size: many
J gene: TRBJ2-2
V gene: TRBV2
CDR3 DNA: TGTGCCAGCAGTGACGCGGAAAACACCGGGGAGCTGTTTTTT
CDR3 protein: CASSDAENTGELFF

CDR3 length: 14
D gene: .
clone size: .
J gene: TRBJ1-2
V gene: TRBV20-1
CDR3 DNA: TGCAGTGCTAGAGATCAGGACAGAGGCTATGGCTACACCTTC
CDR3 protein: CSARDQDRGYGYTF

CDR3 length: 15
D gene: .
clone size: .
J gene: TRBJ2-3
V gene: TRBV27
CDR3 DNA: TGTGCCAGCAGATTTGGGGGGGCAAGCACAGATACGCAGTATTTT
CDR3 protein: CASRFGGASTDTQYF

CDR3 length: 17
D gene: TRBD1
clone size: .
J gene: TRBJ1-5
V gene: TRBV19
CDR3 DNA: TGTGCCAGTAGTGGAGGACAGGGGTTTTTGAGCAATCAGCCCCAGCATTTT
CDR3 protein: CASSGGQGFLSNQPQHF

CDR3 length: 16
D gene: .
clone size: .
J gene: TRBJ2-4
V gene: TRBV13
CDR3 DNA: TGTGCCAGCAGCTTAGCCGCTTGGAGGAGGGGGACCATTCAGTACTTC
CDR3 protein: CASSLAAWRRGTIQYF

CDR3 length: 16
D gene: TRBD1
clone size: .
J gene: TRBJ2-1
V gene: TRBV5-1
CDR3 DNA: TGCGCCAGCAGCTTCGGACAGGGAGAATCCTACAATGAGCAGTTCTTC
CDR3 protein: CASSFGQGESYNEQFF

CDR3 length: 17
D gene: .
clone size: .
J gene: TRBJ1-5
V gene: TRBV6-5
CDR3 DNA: TGTGCCAGCAGTCCTACCCCGTTGGAACTTTTGTCTCAGCCCCAGCATTTT
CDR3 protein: CASSPTPLELLSQPQHF

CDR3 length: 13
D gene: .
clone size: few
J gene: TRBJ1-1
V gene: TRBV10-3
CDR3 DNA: TGTGCCATCAGGGAACAGGTGGACACTGAAGCTTTCTTT
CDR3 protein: CAIREQVDTEAFF

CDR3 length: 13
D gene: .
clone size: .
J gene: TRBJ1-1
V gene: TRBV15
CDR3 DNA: TGTGCCACCAGCAGATCTGTTACCTTTGAAGCTTTCTTT
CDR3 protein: CATSRSVTFEAFF

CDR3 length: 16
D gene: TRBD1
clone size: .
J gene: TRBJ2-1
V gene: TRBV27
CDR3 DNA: TGTGCCAGCAGTTTCGAGGGACAGGGGGTTAACAATGAGCAGTTCTTC
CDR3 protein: CASSFEGQGVNNEQFF

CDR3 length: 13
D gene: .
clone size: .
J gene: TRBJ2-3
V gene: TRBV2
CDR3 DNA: TGTGCCAGCAGCCCCCCAGAGACGGATACGCAGTATTTT
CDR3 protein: CASSPPETDTQYF

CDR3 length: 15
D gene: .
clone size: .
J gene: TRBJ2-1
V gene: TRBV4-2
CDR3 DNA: TGTGCCAGCAGCCAGTCCACCGGGCTTTACAATGAGCAGTTCTTC
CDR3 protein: CASSQSTGLYNEQFF

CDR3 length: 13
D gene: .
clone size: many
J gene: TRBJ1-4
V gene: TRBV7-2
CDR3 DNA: TGTGCCAGCAGCCGGGACCTAAATGAAAAACTGTTTTTT
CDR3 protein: CASSRDLNEKLFF

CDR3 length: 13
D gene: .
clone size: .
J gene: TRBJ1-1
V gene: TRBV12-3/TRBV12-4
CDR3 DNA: TGTGCCAGCTCCCCCTTGAGGGGTGCTGAAGCTTTCTTT
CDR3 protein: CASSPLRGAEAFF

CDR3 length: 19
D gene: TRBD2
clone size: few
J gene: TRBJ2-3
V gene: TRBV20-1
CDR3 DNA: TGCAGTGCCCTAGGACCCCCGGGGACTAGCGGTACTAGCACAGATACGCAGTATTTT
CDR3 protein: CSALGPPGTSGTSTDTQYF

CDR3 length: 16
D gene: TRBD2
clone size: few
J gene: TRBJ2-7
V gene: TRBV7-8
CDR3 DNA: TGTGCCAGCAGCTCTTCAAGCGGGGGGGCCTTCTACGAGCAGTACTTC
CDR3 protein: CASSSSSGGAFYEQYF

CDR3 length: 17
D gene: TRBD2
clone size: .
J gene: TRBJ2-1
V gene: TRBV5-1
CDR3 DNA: TGCGCCAGCAGCTCGCCTCCCGGGACTAGCGGGGGGGCCGGTGAGTTCTTC
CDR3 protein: CASSSPPGTSGGAGEFF

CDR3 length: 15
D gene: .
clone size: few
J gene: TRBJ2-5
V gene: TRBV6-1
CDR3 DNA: TGTGCCAGCAGTGACTATTGGGGGCTGCTGGAGACCCAGTACTTC
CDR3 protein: CASSDYWGLLETQYF

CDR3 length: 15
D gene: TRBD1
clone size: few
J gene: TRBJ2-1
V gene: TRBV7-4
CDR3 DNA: TGTGCCAGCAGCGCTCCGGGACAGGGTGTCAATGAGCAGTTCTTC
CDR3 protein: CASSAPGQGVNEQFF

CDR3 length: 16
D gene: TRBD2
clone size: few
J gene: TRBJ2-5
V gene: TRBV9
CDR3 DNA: TGTGCCAGCAGCGTAGGCCCTAGCGGGGCCCAAGAGACCCAGTACTTC
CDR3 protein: CASSVGPSGAQETQYF

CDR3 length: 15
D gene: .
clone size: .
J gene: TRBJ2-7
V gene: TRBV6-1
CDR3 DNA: TGTGCCAGCAGTGCCGACAGACCTAGCTCCTACGAGCAGTACTTC
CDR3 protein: CASSADRPSSYEQYF

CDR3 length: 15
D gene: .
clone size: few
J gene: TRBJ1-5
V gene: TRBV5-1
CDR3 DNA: TGCGCCAGCAGCTTGGGACCGACCCTCAATCAGCCCCAGCATTTT
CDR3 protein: CASSLGPTLNQPQHF

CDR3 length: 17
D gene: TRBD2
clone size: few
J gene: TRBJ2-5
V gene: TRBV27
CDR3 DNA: TGTGCCAGCAGTTCCCCGGGACTAGCGGGGGGGGTAGGGACCCAGTACTTC
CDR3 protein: CASSSPGLAGGVGTQYF

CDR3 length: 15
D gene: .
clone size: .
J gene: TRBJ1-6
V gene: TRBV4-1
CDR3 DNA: TGCGCCAGCAGCCCCCTAGGGTTTTCGGATTCACCCCTCCACTTT
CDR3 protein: CASSPLGFSDSPLHF

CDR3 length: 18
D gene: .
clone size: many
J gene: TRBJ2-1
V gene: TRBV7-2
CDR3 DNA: TGTGCCAGCAGCTATCTAAATTGGTGGGAGGAGTCCTACAATGAGCAGTTCTTC
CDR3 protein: CASSYLNWWEESYNEQFF

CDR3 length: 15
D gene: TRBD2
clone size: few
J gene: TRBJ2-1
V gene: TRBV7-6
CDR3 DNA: TGTGCCAGCAGCTTAGTACTAGCGGGCTACAATGAGCAGTTCTTC
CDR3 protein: CASSLVLAGYNEQFF

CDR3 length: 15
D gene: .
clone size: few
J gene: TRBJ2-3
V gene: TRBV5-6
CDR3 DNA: TGTGCCAGCAGCTTGAACGAATTTCACACAGATACGCAGTATTTT
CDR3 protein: CASSLNEFHTDTQYF

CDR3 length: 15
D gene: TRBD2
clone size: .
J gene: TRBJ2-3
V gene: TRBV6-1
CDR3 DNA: TGTGCCAGCAGTGATACGCGGGGGGTCACAGATACGCAGTATTTT
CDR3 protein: CASSDTRGVTDTQYF

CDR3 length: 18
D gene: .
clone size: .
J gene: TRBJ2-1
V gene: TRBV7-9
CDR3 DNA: TGTGCCAGCAGCCCAACCCGCGGGCAGGGACCAGACCGCAATGAGCAGTTCTTC
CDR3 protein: CASSPTRGQGPDRNEQFF

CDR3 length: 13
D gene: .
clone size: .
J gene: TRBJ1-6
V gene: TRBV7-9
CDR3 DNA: TGTGCCAGCAGCTTTATCCGGACCTCACCCCTCCACTTT
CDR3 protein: CASSFIRTSPLHF

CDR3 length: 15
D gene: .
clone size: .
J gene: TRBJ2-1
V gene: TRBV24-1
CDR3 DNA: TGTGCCACCAGTGATGGGGCAGGTGTATACAATGAGCAGTTCTTC
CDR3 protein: CATSDGAGVYNEQFF

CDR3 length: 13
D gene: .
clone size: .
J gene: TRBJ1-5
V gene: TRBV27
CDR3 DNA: TGTGCCAGCAGCGGAGAGGGTGATCAGCCCCAGCATTTT
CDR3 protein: CASSGEGDQPQHF